Described below is a single TCR beta chain sequence and its context. What it binds is not known. Trimming removed 7 bases from V and 8 bases from J; junction bases left unmatched: 6. The germline V gene has CDR1 LNHDA and CDR2 SQIVND (reference sequence). The CDR3 contains 13 residues. This sample is drawn from a study of post-analysis software for immune sequencing data. cDNA libraries of TCR beta carried unique molecular identifiers. TCRdb reprocessed the PCR reads with MiXCR, giving one entry per CDR3 protein. Of around 710,000 distinct CDR3 sequences listed, roughly 50% are singletons. Points from the study as a whole: Compared with controls, patients had more of about 5 TRBV segments, including TRBV5-6, TRBV5-1 and TRBV20-1.

The sample comprised blood. The chain links TRBV19 to TRBJ2-1; 9 bases are a match to TRBD2. The sequence derives from a girl aged 5 to 17 with multiple sclerosis. The CDR3 spells CASMVAGEHEQFF. CDR3 sequence (DNA): TGTGCCAGTATGGTAGCGGGAGAACATGAGCAGTTCTTC.